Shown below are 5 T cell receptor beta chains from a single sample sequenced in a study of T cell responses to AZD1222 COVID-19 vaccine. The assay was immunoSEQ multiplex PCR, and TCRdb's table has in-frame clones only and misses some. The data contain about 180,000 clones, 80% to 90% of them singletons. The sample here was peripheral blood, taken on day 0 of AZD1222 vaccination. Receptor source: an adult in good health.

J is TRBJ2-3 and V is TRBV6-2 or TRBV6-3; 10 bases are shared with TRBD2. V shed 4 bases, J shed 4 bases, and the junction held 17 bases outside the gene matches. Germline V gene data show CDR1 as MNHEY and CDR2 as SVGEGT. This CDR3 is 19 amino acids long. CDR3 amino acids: CASSSRVAGGLTAPDTQYF. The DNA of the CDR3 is TGTGCCAGCAGTTCCCGAGTAGCGGGGGGCCTTACAGCCCCAGATACGCAGTATTTT.

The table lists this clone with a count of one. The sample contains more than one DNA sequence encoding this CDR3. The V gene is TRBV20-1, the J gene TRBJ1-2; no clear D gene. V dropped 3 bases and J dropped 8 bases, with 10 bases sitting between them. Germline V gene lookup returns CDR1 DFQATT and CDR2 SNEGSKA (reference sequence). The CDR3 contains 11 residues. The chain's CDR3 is CSASFRGGYTF. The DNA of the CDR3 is TGCAGTGCTAGCTTTCGAGGAGGCTACACCTTC.

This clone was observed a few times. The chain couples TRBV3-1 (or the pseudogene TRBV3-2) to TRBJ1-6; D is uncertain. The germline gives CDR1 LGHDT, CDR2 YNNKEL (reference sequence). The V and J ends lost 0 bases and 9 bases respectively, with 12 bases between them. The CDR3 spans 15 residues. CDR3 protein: CASSQETYARSPLHF. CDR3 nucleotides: TGTGCCAGCAGCCAAGAAACGTACGCCCGTTCACCCCTCCACTTT.

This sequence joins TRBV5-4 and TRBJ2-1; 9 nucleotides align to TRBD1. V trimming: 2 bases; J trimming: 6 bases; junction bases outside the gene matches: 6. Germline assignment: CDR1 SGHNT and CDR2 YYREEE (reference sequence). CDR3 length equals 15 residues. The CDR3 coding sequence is TGTGCCAGCAGCTTCGGGACAGGGTTTTCCAATGAGCAGTTCTTC. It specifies CASSFGTGFSNEQFF.

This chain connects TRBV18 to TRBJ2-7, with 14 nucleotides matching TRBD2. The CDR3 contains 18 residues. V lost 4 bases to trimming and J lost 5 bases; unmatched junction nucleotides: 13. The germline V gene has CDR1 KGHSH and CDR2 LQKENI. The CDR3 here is CASSRRTSGGPQRNEQYV. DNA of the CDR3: TGTGCCAGCTCACGTCGGACTAGCGGGGGGCCCCAGCGTAACGAGCAGTACGTC.